A selection of T cell receptor beta chains follows, all from one sample in a study of blood T cell repertoires in COVID-19. Profiling relied on immunoSEQ multiplex PCR, and the TCRdb table lists in-frame clones only, not all of them. In the table there are approximately 360,000 clones, 88% of which are singletons. The sequenced sample consisted of PBMCs or T cells enriched from blood (not recorded which). The source is a woman aged 25-40 years with acute COVID-19. CDR3s include the opening cysteine and the closing phenylalanine or tryptophan. The order of the fields is J gene, CDR3 length, V gene, D gene, clone size, CDR3 DNA, CDR3 protein. The D gene is left open where the match is weak. Clone size is given for some rows only: seen once, a few or many times, or a class if the clone is expanded.

J gene: TRBJ2-7
CDR3 length: 14
V gene: TRBV6-5
D gene: TRBD1
clone size: NA
CDR3 DNA: TGTGCCAGCAGCTCCCTGGACAGGGGCTACGAGCAGTACTTC
CDR3 protein: CASSSLDRGYEQYF

J gene: TRBJ1-5
CDR3 length: 13
V gene: TRBV4-1
D gene: NA
clone size: NA
CDR3 DNA: TGCGCCAGCAGCCAAGACCTCAATCAGCCCCAGCATTTT
CDR3 protein: CASSQDLNQPQHF

J gene: TRBJ2-1
CDR3 length: 14
V gene: TRBV18
D gene: NA
clone size: NA
CDR3 DNA: TGTGCCAGCTCACCATTCGGCGGAGACAATGAGCAGTTCTTC
CDR3 protein: CASSPFGGDNEQFF

J gene: TRBJ1-1
CDR3 length: 13
V gene: TRBV12-3/TRBV12-4
D gene: NA
clone size: NA
CDR3 DNA: TGTGCCAGCAGACAGGATACGAGGACTGAAGCTTTCTTT
CDR3 protein: CASRQDTRTEAFF

J gene: TRBJ1-2
CDR3 length: 15
V gene: TRBV27
D gene: NA
clone size: NA
CDR3 DNA: TGTGCCAGCAGTTTATCGCAGGGTGTCGACTATGGCTACACCTTC
CDR3 protein: CASSLSQGVDYGYTF

J gene: TRBJ2-7
CDR3 length: 17
V gene: TRBV7-9
D gene: TRBD2
clone size: NA
CDR3 DNA: TGTGCCAGCAGCTGGGCTTCCACTAGCGGGGGTAGGGGCGAGCAGTACTTC
CDR3 protein: CASSWASTSGGRGEQYF

J gene: TRBJ1-3
CDR3 length: 15
V gene: TRBV6-1
D gene: NA
clone size: NA
CDR3 DNA: TGTGCCAGCAGTGAGGGACTTTCCCCTGGAAACACCATATATTTT
CDR3 protein: CASSEGLSPGNTIYF

J gene: TRBJ2-7
CDR3 length: 14
V gene: TRBV7-6
D gene: NA
clone size: NA
CDR3 DNA: TGTGCCAGCAGCTTAGCGGGCTTGGTCGGCGAGCAGTACTTC
CDR3 protein: CASSLAGLVGEQYF

J gene: TRBJ2-1
CDR3 length: 15
V gene: TRBV2
D gene: NA
clone size: NA
CDR3 DNA: TGTGCCAGCAGCAAGGGACGGGGGAGCTACAATGAGCAGTTCTTC
CDR3 protein: CASSKGRGSYNEQFF

J gene: TRBJ2-3
CDR3 length: 13
V gene: TRBV29-1
D gene: NA
clone size: NA
CDR3 DNA: TGCAGCGTTGAGGGCTCTAGCACAGATACGCAGTATTTT
CDR3 protein: CSVEGSSTDTQYF

J gene: TRBJ2-1
CDR3 length: 12
V gene: TRBV7-3
D gene: NA
clone size: NA
CDR3 DNA: TGTGCCAGCAGCCCTATGGGCCATGAGCAGTTCTTC
CDR3 protein: CASSPMGHEQFF

J gene: TRBJ2-5
CDR3 length: 13
V gene: TRBV7-2
D gene: NA
clone size: NA
CDR3 DNA: TGTGCCAGCAGCCAGGGGTCTAAGGAGACCCAGTACTTC
CDR3 protein: CASSQGSKETQYF

J gene: TRBJ1-5
CDR3 length: 15
V gene: TRBV29-1
D gene: NA
clone size: NA
CDR3 DNA: TGCAGCGTTCAACTTTCCCGGGCAGGGGATCAGCCCCAGCATTTT
CDR3 protein: CSVQLSRAGDQPQHF

J gene: TRBJ1-2
CDR3 length: 15
V gene: TRBV25-1
D gene: NA
clone size: once
CDR3 DNA: TGTGCCAGCAGTCCTCTGGGGAGGGAGAACTATGGCTACACCTTC
CDR3 protein: CASSPLGRENYGYTF

J gene: TRBJ1-4
CDR3 length: 16
V gene: TRBV5-1
D gene: TRBD1
clone size: once
CDR3 DNA: TGCGCCAGCAGCTTCACCCCCGGGACAGGGCGTGAAAAACTGTTTTTT
CDR3 protein: CASSFTPGTGREKLFF

J gene: TRBJ1-2
CDR3 length: 13
V gene: TRBV6-6
D gene: TRBD1
clone size: NA
CDR3 DNA: TGTGCCAGCGAAGCGGGACAGGGCGGGGGCTACACCTTC
CDR3 protein: CASEAGQGGGYTF

J gene: TRBJ1-5
CDR3 length: 17
V gene: TRBV9
D gene: NA
clone size: once
CDR3 DNA: TGTGCCAGCATCTCCCCCAGAATTGACCAGGGCAATCAGCCCCAGCATTTT
CDR3 protein: CASISPRIDQGNQPQHF

J gene: TRBJ2-1
CDR3 length: 13
V gene: TRBV4-3
D gene: NA
clone size: NA
CDR3 DNA: TGCGCCAGCAGCCTAATCCCGGGCAATGAGCAGTTCTTC
CDR3 protein: CASSLIPGNEQFF

J gene: TRBJ1-5
CDR3 length: 13
V gene: TRBV12-3/TRBV12-4
D gene: NA
clone size: NA
CDR3 DNA: TGTGCCAGCAGACAGGGAAGCAATCAGCCCCAGCATTTT
CDR3 protein: CASRQGSNQPQHF

J gene: TRBJ2-7
CDR3 length: 16
V gene: TRBV6-5
D gene: TRBD1
clone size: NA
CDR3 DNA: TGTGCCAGCAGTTACTCCGGCGGGACAGGGATCTACGAGCAGTACTTC
CDR3 protein: CASSYSGGTGIYEQYF

J gene: TRBJ2-1
CDR3 length: 12
V gene: TRBV5-4
D gene: NA
clone size: NA
CDR3 DNA: TGTGCCAGCAGCTTACTAGCTGGGGAGCAGTTCTTC
CDR3 protein: CASSLLAGEQFF

J gene: TRBJ1-2
CDR3 length: 13
V gene: TRBV12-3/TRBV12-4
D gene: NA
clone size: NA
CDR3 DNA: TGTGCCAGCAGTTTCTTGGCAGGGGATGGCTACACCTTC
CDR3 protein: CASSFLAGDGYTF

J gene: TRBJ2-7
CDR3 length: 14
V gene: TRBV21-1
D gene: NA
clone size: NA
CDR3 DNA: TGTGCCAGCAGCAAAGCGGGCTTCTCCTACGAGCAGTACTTC
CDR3 protein: CASSKAGFSYEQYF

J gene: TRBJ2-3
CDR3 length: 12
V gene: TRBV28
D gene: NA
clone size: NA
CDR3 DNA: TGTGCCAGCAGCCAGGGCGCCGATACGCAGTATTTT
CDR3 protein: CASSQGADTQYF

J gene: TRBJ1-5
CDR3 length: 17
V gene: TRBV4-1
D gene: NA
clone size: NA
CDR3 DNA: TGCGCCAGCAGCCAAGGCTTCGGACAGTCCTTTAATCAGCCCCAGCATTTT
CDR3 protein: CASSQGFGQSFNQPQHF

J gene: TRBJ1-2
CDR3 length: 12
V gene: TRBV5-1
D gene: NA
clone size: NA
CDR3 DNA: TGCGCCAGCAGCTTGTCCCCTAGTGACTACACCTTC
CDR3 protein: CASSLSPSDYTF

J gene: TRBJ2-1
CDR3 length: 12
V gene: TRBV5-1
D gene: NA
clone size: NA
CDR3 DNA: TGCGCCAGCAGCTTGACCGGGGATGAGCAGTTCTTC
CDR3 protein: CASSLTGDEQFF

J gene: TRBJ2-1
CDR3 length: 17
V gene: TRBV3-1/TRBV3-2
D gene: TRBD1
clone size: few
CDR3 DNA: TGTGCCAGCAGCCAAGATGGTCCGGGACAGGTCTACAATGAGCAGTTCTTC
CDR3 protein: CASSQDGPGQVYNEQFF

J gene: TRBJ1-5
CDR3 length: 13
V gene: TRBV6-5
D gene: NA
clone size: once
CDR3 DNA: TGTGCCAGCAACTACCAGACCGGGCAGCCCCAGCATTTT
CDR3 protein: CASNYQTGQPQHF

J gene: TRBJ2-7
CDR3 length: 13
V gene: TRBV12-3/TRBV12-4
D gene: TRBD1
clone size: once
CDR3 DNA: TGTGCCAGCAGAAGACAGGGTTGGTACGAGCAGTACTTC
CDR3 protein: CASRRQGWYEQYF

J gene: TRBJ2-7
CDR3 length: 13
V gene: TRBV19
D gene: NA
clone size: NA
CDR3 DNA: TGTGCCAGTAGTGGTGACAGTCCCCACGAGCAGTACTTC
CDR3 protein: CASSGDSPHEQYF

J gene: TRBJ1-4
CDR3 length: 14
V gene: TRBV3-1/TRBV3-2
D gene: TRBD1
clone size: NA
CDR3 DNA: TGTGCCAGCAGCTCGGACAGGGCAAATGAAAAACTGTTTTTT
CDR3 protein: CASSSDRANEKLFF

J gene: TRBJ1-2
CDR3 length: 14
V gene: TRBV9
D gene: TRBD1
clone size: once
CDR3 DNA: TGTGCCAGCAGCGGAGGGGGACAGACCTATGGCTACACCTTC
CDR3 protein: CASSGGGQTYGYTF

J gene: TRBJ2-1
CDR3 length: 14
V gene: TRBV6-5
D gene: TRBD2
clone size: NA
CDR3 DNA: TGTGCCACCATTAGCGGGGGGGAAGTCAATGAGCAGTTCTTC
CDR3 protein: CATISGGEVNEQFF

J gene: TRBJ1-2
CDR3 length: 17
V gene: TRBV30
D gene: TRBD1
clone size: NA
CDR3 DNA: TGTGCCTGGAACCGATACATCGCAAGGACAGGGGACTATGGCTACACCTTC
CDR3 protein: CAWNRYIARTGDYGYTF

J gene: TRBJ1-5
CDR3 length: 15
V gene: TRBV28
D gene: TRBD1
clone size: NA
CDR3 DNA: TGTGCCAGCAGTTACATCAGGGGGCAAGGTCAGCCCCAGCATTTT
CDR3 protein: CASSYIRGQGQPQHF

J gene: TRBJ1-2
CDR3 length: 14
V gene: TRBV15
D gene: NA
clone size: NA
CDR3 DNA: TGTGCCACCAGCAGAGATCGGGTGGAGGACGGCTACACCTTC
CDR3 protein: CATSRDRVEDGYTF

J gene: TRBJ1-6
CDR3 length: 15
V gene: TRBV27
D gene: TRBD1
clone size: NA
CDR3 DNA: TGTGCCACCAAGCCGGGACAGGGGGCGAATTCACCCCTCCACTTT
CDR3 protein: CATKPGQGANSPLHF

J gene: TRBJ1-1
CDR3 length: 13
V gene: TRBV12-3/TRBV12-4
D gene: NA
clone size: NA
CDR3 DNA: TGTGCCAGCAGTAAAACAGGCTCCACTGAAGCTTTCTTT
CDR3 protein: CASSKTGSTEAFF

J gene: TRBJ2-1
CDR3 length: 13
V gene: TRBV27
D gene: TRBD2
clone size: few
CDR3 DNA: TGTGCCAGCAGTGTTGGGACTAGCGGGGAGCAGTTCTTC
CDR3 protein: CASSVGTSGEQFF

J gene: TRBJ2-7
CDR3 length: 14
V gene: TRBV5-1
D gene: NA
clone size: NA
CDR3 DNA: TGCGCCAGCAGCCGACTCCGGGACTCCTACGAGCAGTACTTC
CDR3 protein: CASSRLRDSYEQYF